This T cell receptor (beta chain) was sequenced in a study of cytomegalovirus exposure and HLA in healthy donors. Study-wide findings and caveats: Later on, an analysis tied about 17,000 TCR beta sequences to HLA alleles at 0.05 false discovery rate. A later look showed TCR association rates differing by HLA locus, highest for DRB1 and lowest for HLA-C. The sole available immune exposure information was CMV serostatus.

The CDR3 is 16 amino acids. J gave up 5 bases and V 5 bases, and 10 bases lay outside the gene matches. Germline V lookup: CDR1 SGHVS, CDR2 FNYEAQ. 60 Vbeta and 13 Jbeta primers were used in PCR. Method: immunoSEQ multiplex PCR; TCRdb's copy keeps in-frame clones and lacks some. The sample yields about 180,000 clones, around 77% seen once. As regards this clone: Its antigen is as yet unknown.

The sequence derives from a man in his sixties in good health and CMV-seronegative. The sample comprised PBMCs. The chain carries TRBV7-6 and TRBJ2-2; 8 nucleotides align to TRBD2. The CDR3 bases are TGTGCCAGCAGCACTGTCGGGCCGGGGGGGACCGGGGAGCTGTTTTTT. Its translation: CASSTVGPGGTGELFF.